The 14 T cell receptor beta chains reported below all come from one sample, sequenced in a study of regulatory T cells. Amplification used 52 TRBV primers and 13 TRBJ primers. Profiling relied on immunoSEQ multiplex PCR, and the TCRdb table lists in-frame clones only, not all of them. Of about 20,000 clones listed, 93% were seen once; the top ten hold roughly 3.5%. Sequencing was performed on CD8+ T cells sorted from blood. Receptors originate from a child aged 2-15 years with CD3G deficiency.

The genes are TRBV6-1 and TRBJ2-7; possibly TRBD2 for D (6 bases). The CDR3 sequence is 14 residues long. Per the germline V gene, CDR1 is MNHNS and CDR2 is SASEGT. Trimming shortened V by 6 bases and J by 2 bases, and 14 bases separated the two germline ends. CDR3 in DNA: TGTGCCAGCAGCCCGGGACTGGGGCCCTACGAGCAGTACTTC. Its protein product is CASSPGLGPYEQYF.

A word on this clone: Other DNA sequences in the sample encode the same CDR3. The chain joins TRBV7-8 to TRBJ2-7; D unclear. Germline V gene sequence: CDR1 SGHVS, CDR2 FQNEAQ. Trimming cost V 0 bases and J 0 bases, with 3 bases left between them. The CDR3 spans 13 residues. The CDR3 region has the DNA TGTGCCAGCAGCTTAGCAGGCTCCTACGAGCAGTACTTC. Translating it yields CASSLAGSYEQYF.

V is TRBV28 and J is TRBJ2-1; unclear D gene. V lost 5 bases, J lost 0 bases, and 14 bases lay in between. CDR3 size: 16 residues. Germline CDR1 MDHEN, CDR2 SYDVKM. In DNA, the CDR3 is TGTGCCAGCAGTCCCCCGGACCTCGACTCCTACAATGAGCAGTTCTTC. Translating gives CASSPPDLDSYNEQFF.

This chain links TRBV6-1 with TRBJ2-7; no firm D call. This CDR3 has 13 residues. Per germline, CDR1 MNHNS and CDR2 SASEGT. Trimming stripped 4 bases from V and 1 base from J, with 8 bases between. The CDR3 DNA sequence: TGTGCCAGCAGTGCAATGGTATCCTACGAGCAGTACTTC. Translating it yields CASSAMVSYEQYF.

This chain links TRBV5-1 with TRBJ2-1, with D hard to call. Germline CDR1 reads SGHRS; CDR2 reads YFSETQ. Trimming cost V 4 bases and J 9 bases, with 14 bases left between them. The CDR3 contains 13 residues. CDR3 DNA sequence: TGCGCCAGCAGCACAGACTTGAAGGGTGAGCAGTTCTTC. Residues: CASSTDLKGEQFF. Full variable domain (rest looked up from reference TRBV5-1 and TRBJ2-1): KAGVTQTPRYLIKTRGQQVTLSCSPISGHRSVSWYQQTPGQGLQFLFEYFSETQRNKGNFPGRFSGRQFSNSRSEMNVSTLELGDSALYLCASSTDLKGEQFFGPGTRLTVL.

This chain links TRBV19 with TRBJ2-1; D gene uncertain. The CDR3 length is 13 residues. Germline V gene data show CDR1 as LNHDA and CDR2 as SQIVND (reference sequence). Trimming stripped 5 bases from V and 4 bases from J, with 9 bases between. The CDR3 reads CASSFRLYNEQFF. The CDR3 DNA is TGTGCCAGTAGTTTTCGACTGTACAATGAGCAGTTCTTC.

The table lists this clone with a count of one. This chain connects TRBV7-8 to TRBJ2-7, with 9 positions matching TRBD2. The V gene end was trimmed by 5 bases and the J gene end by 5 bases; junction bases not matched to a gene: 13. The CDR3 runs 16 residues. The V gene's germline CDR1 is SGHVS and CDR2 FQNEAQ. CDR3 sequence: CASSLMRGGLANEQYF. CDR3 in DNA: TGTGCCAGCAGCCTAATGAGGGGTGGACTAGCGAACGAGCAGTACTTC.

The rearrangement joins TRBV6-1 to TRBJ2-7; D remains unclear. The CDR3 has 14 amino acids. From germline, CDR1 is MNHNS and CDR2 SASEGT. Between the trimmed V and J ends, which lost 0 bases and 2 bases, there was a span of 8 bases. This CDR3 reads CASSEAGTAYEQYF. CDR3 nucleotide sequence: TGTGCCAGCAGTGAAGCTGGCACAGCCTACGAGCAGTACTTC.

The rearrangement links TRBV11-2 to TRBJ2-3; 7 nucleotides line up with TRBD2. J was trimmed by 5 bases and V by 4 bases; bases with no gene match: 6. The CDR3 runs to 14 residues. The germline V gene encodes CDR1 SGHAT and CDR2 FQNNGV. CDR3 sequence: CASSWAGAKDTQYF. The CDR3 DNA reads as TGTGCCAGCAGCTGGGCGGGAGCAAAAGATACGCAGTATTTT.

Sample share makes this clone medium-sized. The chain couples TRBV6-1 to TRBJ1-3; D remains unclear. This CDR3 has 11 residues. The V end lost 10 bases, the J end lost 6 bases, and 10 bases lay between the germline ends. Per the germline V gene, CDR1 is MNHNS and CDR2 is SASEGT. In DNA, the CDR3 is TGTGCCATCAAGAAAGAAAACACCATATATTTT. This translates into CAIKKENTIYF.

The chain uses TRBV28 and TRBJ2-7; D possibly uses TRBD1 or TRBD2 (5 bases each). The V gene lost 6 bases and the J gene lost 6 bases, with 21 bases spanning the gap. The CDR3 contains 15 residues. Germline CDR1 and CDR2: MDHEN and SYDVKM. Here the CDR3 DNA reads TGTGCCAGCAGCCCATCTTCAGGGACCCTCGGCGAGCAGTACTTC. Protein product: CASSPSSGTLGEQYF.

The rearrangement joins TRBV11-1 to TRBJ2-7; a possible D gene is TRBD2 (7 bases). With 5 bases removed from V and 3 bases from J, the gap between germline ends came to 17 bases. The germline gives CDR1 SGHAT, CDR2 FQDESV (reference sequence). This CDR3 is 15 amino acids long. CDR3 nucleotides: TGTGCCAGCAGCCAGGGGCCCGGGAGGAACTACGAGCAGTACTTC. Encoded protein: CASSQGPGRNYEQYF.

The chain carries TRBV28 and TRBJ2-7, with D possibly matching TRBD1 (5 bases). CDR3 length equals 14 residues. Per germline, CDR1 MDHEN and CDR2 SYDVKM. Deletions cut 5 bases from V and 3 bases from J, with 14 bases between. The CDR3 region has the DNA TGTGCCAGCAGTCCACTGTCCGACAGCTACGAGCAGTACTTC. Translation gives CASSPLSDSYEQYF.

The gene calls are TRBV28 and TRBJ1-5; tentative D call: TRBD1 (6 bases). This CDR3 has 14 amino acids. CDR1 is MDHEN and CDR2 is SYDVKM in the germline V gene. The V end was cut by 1 base, the J end by 7 bases, with 11 bases between. The CDR3 reads CASSLYQGKQPQHF. The CDR3 DNA is TGTGCCAGCAGTTTATACCAGGGGAAGCAGCCCCAGCATTTT. The full variable domain, rest sourced from reference TRBV28 and TRBJ1-5, is DVKVTQSSRYLVKRTGEKVFLECVQDMDHENMFWYRQDPGLGLRLIYFSYDVKMKEKGDIPEGYSVSREKKERFSLILESASTNQTSMYLCASSLYQGKQPQHFGDGTRLSIL.